This T cell receptor beta chain was sequenced in a study of blood T cell repertoires in COVID-19. CDR1 and CDR2 (germline): SNHLY, FYNNEI. V was shortened by 5 bases and J by 2 bases, with 13 bases between the two germline ends. CDR3 length: 15 residues. Profiling relied on immunoSEQ multiplex PCR, and the TCRdb table lists in-frame clones only, not all of them. Of over 60,000 clones listed, 82% are singletons. The sequence was obtained from a human donor in a cohort sampled during active COVID-19. The gene calls are TRBV2 and TRBJ1-3; tentative D call: TRBD1 (6 bases). The sample taken for sequencing was peripheral blood. The CDR3 spells CASSSSGTPGNTIYF. The CDR3 nucleotides are TGTGCCAGCAGTTCCTCCGGGACACCTGGAAACACCATATATTTT.